The source of this T cell receptor (beta chain) is a study of spatial heterogeneity in lung cancer. About the research overall: PBMC samples from follow-up, where available, were sequenced a median of around two years after resection.

Trimming removed 3 bases from V and 0 bases from J, with 14 bases in between. Per the germline V gene, CDR1 is MDHEN and CDR2 is SYDVKM. CDR3 length: 16 residues. One entry per CDR3 protein, called by TCRdb with MiXCR from the 5' RACE reads. The sample has 95,000 to 130,000 distinct CDR3 sequences; less than 15% are singletons. This clonotype showed up many times. Described time point: blood at routine non-recurrence follow-up after resection. Frozen PBMC, nontumor lung or tumor provided whole RNA, which was sequenced unsorted. This specimen consisted of PBMCs, obtained at follow-up. The clonotype originates from a male donor with early-stage non-small cell lung cancer. This chain links TRBV28 with TRBJ1-2; a possible D gene is TRBD1 (6 bases). The CDR3 region has the DNA TGTGCCAGCAGTTTGGGGACACCCTCAACTAACTATGGCTACACCTTC. Translating gives CASSLGTPSTNYGYTF.